This T cell receptor beta chain stems from a study of T cell responses to AZD1222 COVID-19 vaccine. The protocol was immunoSEQ multiplex PCR, while the TCRdb copy is restricted to in-frame clones and leaves out a portion. The sample has about 160,000 clones, about 90% seen once. CDR3 length: 14 amino acids. V was clipped by 8 bases and J by 5 bases; unmatched bases: 7. The germline V gene has CDR1 SNHLY and CDR2 FYNNEI. This rearrangement joins TRBV2 to TRBJ1-5; 9 bases fit TRBD1. This TCR derives from an adult who received the AZD1222 COVID-19 vaccine. Sequencing used peripheral blood, obtained 28 days after the second AZD1222 dose. The DNA of the CDR3 is TGTGCCAGCTCCCTTAGGACAGGGGATCAGCCCCAGCATTTT. Translated: CASSLRTGDQPQHF.